The subject of this entry is one T cell receptor (beta chain). The source of the sample is a study of T cell responses to AZD1222 COVID-19 vaccine. The CDR3 consists of 14 residues. V lost 1 base and J lost 5, with 8 bases in between. Germline-derived CDR1 and CDR2 are SGHNT and YENEEA. Clones were sequenced by immunoSEQ multiplex PCR, and TCRdb holds only the in-frame ones, with some missing. The sample holds some 150,000 clones; about 87% are singletons and the top ten take roughly a tenth. This chain uses TRBV11-3 with TRBJ2-2; no reliable D call. The sample consisted of peripheral blood, taken 28 days after the second AZD1222 dose. The receptor's source is an adult who received the AZD1222 COVID-19 vaccine. The CDR3: CASSLVGQTGELFF. The CDR3 DNA follows: TGTGCCAGCAGCTTAGTCGGGCAGACCGGGGAGCTGTTTTTT.